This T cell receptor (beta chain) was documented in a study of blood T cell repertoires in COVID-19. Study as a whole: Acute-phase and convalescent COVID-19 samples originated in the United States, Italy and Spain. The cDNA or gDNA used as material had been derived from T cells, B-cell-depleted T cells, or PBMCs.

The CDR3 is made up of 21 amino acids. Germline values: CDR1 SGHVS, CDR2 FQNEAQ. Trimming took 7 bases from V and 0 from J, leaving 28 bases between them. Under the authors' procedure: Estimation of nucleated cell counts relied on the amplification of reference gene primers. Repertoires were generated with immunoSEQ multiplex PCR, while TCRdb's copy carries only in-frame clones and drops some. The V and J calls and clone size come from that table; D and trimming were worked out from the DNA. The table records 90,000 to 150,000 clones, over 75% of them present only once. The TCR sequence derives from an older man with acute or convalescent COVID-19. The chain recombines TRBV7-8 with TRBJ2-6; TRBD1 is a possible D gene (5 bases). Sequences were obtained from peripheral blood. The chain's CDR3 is CASTPRDYLAGGHSGANVLTF. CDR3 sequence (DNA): TGTGCCAGCACCCCTCGAGATTACTTGGCAGGTGGACACTCTGGGGCCAACGTCCTGACTTTC.